The 18 T cell receptor beta chains below come from one sample, sequenced in a study of T cells in Graves' hyperthyroidism and ophthalmopathy. Amplification targeted TCR beta CDR3 regions from RNA transcripts. HTBI primers were employed in a first-round RT-PCR of the TCR CDR3. TCRdb processed the multiplex PCR reads anew with MiXCR; each CDR3 protein has one entry. The repertoire holds some 770,000 distinct CDR3 sequences, with less than 20% as singletons. Sequences were obtained from blood. The receptors here all came from a man between 18 and 35 years old with Graves' hyperthyroidism.

In this sample, this clonotype turned up many times. This chain joins TRBV7-3 and TRBJ2-1, with D perhaps being TRBD1 or TRBD2 (5 bases each). This CDR3 contains 15 residues. V was shortened by 4 bases and J by 0 bases, with 10 bases between the two germline ends. Germline loops: CDR1 SGHTA, CDR2 FQGTGA. Here the CDR3 DNA reads TGTGCCAGCAGCTCGGTCGGGGCCTCCTACAATGAGCAGTTCTTC. This codes for CASSSVGASYNEQFF.

This clonotype was detected ten times or more. The gene calls are TRBV28 and TRBJ2-1, with unresolved D. Per the germline V gene, CDR1 is MDHEN and CDR2 is SYDVKM. Deletions cut 5 bases from V and 0 bases from J, with 11 bases between. This CDR3 region has 15 residues. The DNA of the CDR3 is TGTGCCAGCAGTCGTCACCTTGGCTCCTACAATGAGCAGTTCTTC. Translation gives CASSRHLGSYNEQFF.

This clonotype was seen at least ten times. The V call is TRBV25-1, the J call TRBJ2-5, with 7 nucleotides matching TRBD2. The J segment lost 5 bases and the V segment lost 2 bases, leaving 8 bases of the junction unmatched. CDR3 length: 15 residues. Germline V gene sequence: CDR1 MGHDK, CDR2 SYGVNS. CDR3 sequence reads: CASSELGGRDETQYF. For the CDR3, the DNA is TGTGCCAGCAGTGAACTGGGAGGGCGGGATGAGACCCAGTACTTC.

This clonotype has a count of ten or more. V usage is TRBV12-3 or TRBV12-4 and J usage is TRBJ2-7; D is tentatively TRBD1 or TRBD2 (5 bases each). There are 15 residues in the CDR3. V was shortened by 3 bases and J by 2 bases, with 14 bases between the two germline ends. The CDR3: CASSFSGRDTYEQYF. The CDR3, as DNA: TGTGCCAGCAGTTTCAGCGGCAGGGATACCTACGAGCAGTACTTC.

The chain carries TRBV10-1 and TRBJ2-7; 9 nucleotides align to TRBD2. Looked up from germline, CDR1 is WNHNN and CDR2 is SYGVQD (reference sequence). The V and J ends lost 4 bases and 6 bases, in that order; junction bases with no gene match: 10. The CDR3 is 15 residues long. The DNA of the CDR3 is TGCGCCAGCAGTGTGGGGCTAGCGGGAACTGGCGAGCAGTACTTC. Its translation is CASSVGLAGTGEQYF.

Only a few counts were recorded for this clonotype. The V call is TRBV4-2, the J call TRBJ2-4; either TRBD1 or TRBD2 may fit D (5 bases each). CDR3 length equals 15 residues. V was shortened by 1 base and J by 3 bases, with 10 bases between the two germline ends. The germline V gene has CDR1 LGHNA and CDR2 YNFKEQ. This CDR3 reads CASSQVGTGKNIQYF. CDR3 DNA: TGTGCCAGCAGCCAAGTTGGGACGGGCAAAAACATTCAGTACTTC.

This clonotype was found many times. The rearrangement links TRBV18 to TRBJ2-7; 8 bases match TRBD2. Germline V gene data show CDR1 as KGHSH and CDR2 as LQKENI. CDR3 length equals 14 residues. V lost 2 bases to trimming and J lost 2 bases; unmatched junction nucleotides: 2. The DNA of the CDR3 is TGTGCCAGCTCACCAAAACTAGCGGCCTACGAGCAGTACTTC. Translation gives CASSPKLAAYEQYF.

This clonotype has ten or more counts. The chain couples TRBV2 to TRBJ1-2; no firm D call. Germline CDR1 is SNHLY and CDR2 is FYNNEI. CDR3 size: 13 residues. V lost 6 bases and J lost 8, with 16 bases in between. CDR3 residues: CASSLRVDLGYTF. The DNA of the CDR3 is TGTGCCAGCAGCCTCCGGGTGGATTTGGGCTACACCTTC.

The table lists this clonotype with many counts. The V and J genes are TRBV25-1 and TRBJ1-4; TRBD1 matches at 7 bases. Losses at the gene ends were 1 base for V and 7 bases for J; bases not matched to a gene: 6. CDR1 is MGHDK and CDR2 is SYGVNS in the germline V gene. The CDR3 sequence is 15 residues long. The CDR3 DNA sequence: TGTGCCAGCAGTGAATTGGGAGGGGGCGGTGAAAAACTGTTTTTT. Translated, it gives CASSELGGGGEKLFF.

The table lists this clonotype with many counts. The gene calls are TRBV12-3 or TRBV12-4 and TRBJ2-3; TRBD2 is a possible D gene (6 bases). The V gene lost 4 bases and the J gene lost 0 bases, with 20 bases spanning the gap. The CDR3 loop spans 18 amino acids. In nucleotides, the CDR3 is TGTGCCAGCAGTTCCCCCTCATGGAGGGTTTCTAGCACAGATACGCAGTATTTT. Translated, it gives CASSSPSWRVSSTDTQYF.

There are a few counts of this clonotype. This chain links TRBV7-8 with TRBJ1-5, with D unclear. Germline assignment: CDR1 SGHVS and CDR2 FQNEAQ. This CDR3 has 16 amino acids. V shed 5 bases and J shed 4 bases, with 18 bases lying between them. The CDR3 region has the DNA TGTGCCAGCAGCCCCTCCCCGAGTCGGATTAATCAGCCCCAGCATTTT. Its translation: CASSPSPSRINQPQHF.

This clonotype has a count of ten or more. The CDR3 DNA sequence: TGTGCCAGCAGCCAAGGACAGGGGCATGGCTACACCTTC. Protein product: CASSQGQGHGYTF. The V and J genes are TRBV3-1 and TRBJ1-2; 8 bases map to TRBD1. The CDR3 has 13 residues. Looked up from germline, CDR1 is LGHDT and CDR2 is YNNKEL (reference sequence). The V segment lost 1 base and the J segment 6 bases; nucleotides outside the gene matches: 1.

This clonotype was counted only a few times. DNA of the CDR3: TGTGCCAGCGAGCAAGGGACAGGGGGGAGACCCGGGGAGCTGTTTTTT. It yields the protein CASEQGTGGRPGELFF. The gene calls are TRBV2 and TRBJ2-2, with 11 bases matching TRBD1. This CDR3 is built from 16 residues. V shed 8 bases, J shed 6 bases, and the junction held 11 bases outside the gene matches. The V gene's germline CDR1 is SNHLY and CDR2 FYNNEI.

This clonotype has a single count. The rearrangement links TRBV5-5 to TRBJ1-5; D remains unclear. Germline-derived CDR1 and CDR2 are SGHKS and YYEKEE (reference sequence). CDR3 length: 13 residues. Trimming cost V 3 bases and J 16 bases, with 20 bases left between them. The CDR3 sequence is CASSSGTGPGQHF. As DNA, the CDR3 is TGTGCCAGCAGCTCAGGTACCGGGCCAGGTCAACATTTT.

On this clonotype: An end of the junction does not agree with germline; a read error may underlie this. The chain has TRBV7-9 and TRBJ2-3; TRBD1 matches at 9 bases. The CDR3 has 18 residues. The germline CDR1 and CDR2 sequences are SEHNR and FQNEAQ (reference sequence). CDR3 residues: CASSSTGGTDTSTDTRYF. In nucleotides, the CDR3 is TGTGCCAGCAGCTCGACAGGGGGAACGGACACCAGCACAGATACGCGGTATTTT.

This clonotype appeared many times. The chain recombines TRBV27 with TRBJ2-5, with D tentatively TRBD2 (5 bases). Looked up from germline, CDR1 is MNHEY and CDR2 is SMNVEV (reference sequence). The CDR3 has 13 amino acids. V lost 5 bases to trimming and J lost 9 bases, with 16 bases between them. CDR3 DNA sequence: TGTGCCAGCAGTGAAGACCGGACTTCCGCCCAGTACTTC. This gives the protein CASSEDRTSAQYF.

The chain carries TRBV12-3 or TRBV12-4 and TRBJ2-6, with D hard to call. The V end was cut by 2 bases, the J end by 2 bases, with 7 bases between. This CDR3 region has 15 residues. Here the CDR3 reads CASSLRWTGANVLTF. In DNA, the CDR3 is TGTGCCAGCAGTTTACGGTGGACTGGGGCCAACGTCCTGACTTTC.

This clonotype has ten or more counts. The chain joins TRBV11-2 to TRBJ2-7, with D perhaps TRBD2 (6 bases). V shed 0 bases and J shed 5 bases, with 14 bases lying between them. Germline V CDR1 and CDR2: SGHAT, FQNNGV. CDR3 length: 15 residues. CDR3 amino acids: CASSLDPSVADEQYF. The DNA for the CDR3 is TGTGCCAGCAGCTTAGATCCTAGCGTGGCGGACGAGCAGTACTTC.